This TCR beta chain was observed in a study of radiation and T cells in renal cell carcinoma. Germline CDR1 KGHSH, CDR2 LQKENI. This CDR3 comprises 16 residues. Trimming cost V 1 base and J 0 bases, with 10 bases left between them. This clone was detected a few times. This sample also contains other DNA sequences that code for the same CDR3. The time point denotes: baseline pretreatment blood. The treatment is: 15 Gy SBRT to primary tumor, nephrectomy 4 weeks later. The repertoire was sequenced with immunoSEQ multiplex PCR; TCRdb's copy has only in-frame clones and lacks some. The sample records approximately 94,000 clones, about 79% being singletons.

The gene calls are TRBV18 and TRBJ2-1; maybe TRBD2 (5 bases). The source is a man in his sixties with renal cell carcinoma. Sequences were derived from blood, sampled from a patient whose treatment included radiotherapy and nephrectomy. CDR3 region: CASSPLAPSSYNEQFF. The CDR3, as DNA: TGTGCCAGCTCACCACTAGCGCCTAGCTCCTACAATGAGCAGTTCTTC.